This T cell receptor (beta chain) was recovered during a study of early T cells in non-severe SARS-CoV-2 infection. This clonotype has at least ten counts. The CDR3 spans 15 residues. The germline V gene has CDR1 SGHNT and CDR2 YENEEA. The V and J ends lost 2 bases and 2 bases respectively, with 11 bases between them. Researchers attached unique molecular identifiers to individual cDNA molecules. TCRdb reanalysed the 5' RACE reads using MiXCR and keeps one entry per CDR3 protein. The sample has about 84,000 distinct CDR3 sequences; 9% to 13% are singletons. This chain connects TRBV11-3 to TRBJ2-3; D is ambiguous. The specimen sequenced was whole blood. The receptor was isolated from an adult who was a healthcare worker with PCR-confirmed SARS-CoV-2 infection or an uninfected control (not recorded which). CDR3 amino acids: CASSLTESYTDTQYF. For the CDR3, the DNA is TGTGCCAGCAGCTTAACTGAGTCCTACACAGATACGCAGTATTTT.